This TCR beta chain was identified during a study of blood T cell repertoires in COVID-19. Study-level background: In each case, the material was cDNA or gDNA derived from T cells, B-cell-depleted T cells, or PBMCs.

This clone was counted at least ten times. The V gene's germline CDR1 is LNHDA and CDR2 SQIVND (reference sequence). There are 12 residues in the CDR3. V gave up 6 bases and J gave up 7 bases, with 12 bases separating them. Profiled with immunoSEQ multiplex PCR; TCRdb holds only in-frame clones, not every one. The data hold 250,000 to 350,000 clones, with approximately 90% observed a single time. Material for sequencing was peripheral blood. The chain couples TRBV19 to TRBJ1-2, with a tentative D call TRBD1 (6 bases). The TCR was taken from a woman in her fifties or sixties with COVID-19, enrolled during active disease. CDR3 residues: CASSPGVVGYTF. The DNA of the CDR3 is TGTGCCAGTAGCCCAGGGGTGGTTGGCTACACCTTC.